Given below is one T cell receptor beta chain in context. This specimen comes from a study of blood T cell repertoires in COVID-19. Study-level background: The origin of the acute and convalescent COVID-19 samples was the United States, Italy and Spain. The analysed material was cDNA or gDNA that came from T cells, B-cell-depleted T cells, or PBMCs.

The CDR3 consists of 15 residues. J gave up 7 bases and V 5 bases, and 9 bases lay outside the gene matches. Germline CDR1 KGHSH, CDR2 LQKENI. Per the original methods: Amplified reference gene primers provided the basis for estimating nucleated cell counts. Assay used: immunoSEQ multiplex PCR; TCRdb lists only in-frame clones, some missing. The DNA was the basis for D and trimming; V, J and clone size are from that table. The sample shows hundreds of thousands of clones, around 89% of them seen only once. It was during active infection that Seattle patients were enrolled and then longitudinally followed.

The source material was peripheral blood. This rearrangement joins TRBV18 to TRBJ2-1; 9 bases fit TRBD1. The sequence was collected from a woman aged 30 to 39 with COVID-19, enrolled during active disease. CDR3 coding DNA: TGTGCCAGCTCAGTCCGGGACAGGGCCCTGAATGAGCAGTTCTTC. As protein: CASSVRDRALNEQFF.